A selection of T cell receptor beta chains follows, all from one sample in a study of T cell responses to AZD1222 COVID-19 vaccine. Profiling relied on immunoSEQ multiplex PCR, and the TCRdb table lists in-frame clones only, not all of them. The sample holds about 150,000 clones, 90% seen once. The input for sequencing was peripheral blood, taken on day 0 of AZD1222 vaccination. Receptors originate from an adult in good health. The CDR3 runs from the conserved cysteine through the conserved F or W. Fields, in order: clone size, D gene, V gene, J gene, CDR3 protein, CDR3 DNA. A D gene is named only where the DNA matches it firmly. The size entry is marked missing in some rows and otherwise reads once, few, many or a size class.

-,-,TRBV2,TRBJ2-1,CASTSRGSYNEQFF,TGTGCCAGCACCTCTCGGGGCTCGTACAATGAGCAGTTCTTC
-,-,TRBV6-5,TRBJ1-5,CASSRGDSNQPQHF,TGTGCCAGCAGCCGAGGGGATAGCAATCAGCCCCAGCATTTT
-,-,TRBV27,TRBJ1-1,CATRTLNTEAFF,TGTGCCACCAGGACCCTGAACACTGAAGCTTTCTTT
-,-,TRBV5-1,TRBJ2-3,CASSLAGSTERDTQYF,TGCGCCAGCAGCTTGGCAGGGAGTACCGAAAGGGATACGCAGTATTTT
-,-,TRBV2,TRBJ1-5,CASRLGNQPQHF,TGTGCCAGCAGGCTGGGGAATCAGCCCCAGCATTTT
-,TRBD2,TRBV27,TRBJ2-1,CASSLRAGGPDEQFF,TGTGCCAGCAGTTTAAGGGCGGGAGGGCCTGATGAGCAGTTCTTC
-,-,TRBV28,TRBJ1-6,CASSPTGNNSPLHF,TGTGCCAGCAGTCCCACCGGCAATAATTCACCCCTCCACTTT
-,-,TRBV25-1,TRBJ1-6,CASSRDQYNSPLHF,TGTGCCAGCAGTCGCGATCAATATAATTCACCCCTCCACTTT
many,-,TRBV19,TRBJ1-2,CASSSHGMAAYGYTF,TGTGCCAGTAGCTCTCATGGGATGGCAGCTTATGGCTACACCTTC
-,-,TRBV6-1,TRBJ2-6,CASSEWLPDGTGANVLTF,TGTGCCAGCAGTGAATGGTTACCCGATGGGACTGGGGCCAACGTCCTGACTTTC
-,-,TRBV12-3/TRBV12-4,TRBJ1-1,CASSLDPNTEAFF,TGTGCCAGCAGCTTAGACCCAAACACTGAAGCTTTCTTT
-,TRBD2,TRBV5-1,TRBJ2-7,CASSLGLAGPYEQYF,TGCGCCAGCAGCCTGGGACTAGCGGGGCCTTACGAGCAGTACTTC
few,TRBD1,TRBV19,TRBJ1-1,CASSMGQGMNTEAFF,TGTGCCAGTAGTATGGGACAGGGGATGAACACTGAAGCTTTCTTT
-,-,TRBV5-1,TRBJ1-3,CASSLDVRVGSGNTIYF,TGCGCCAGCAGCTTGGACGTAAGGGTCGGTTCTGGAAACACCATATATTTT
-,-,TRBV10-3,TRBJ1-1,CAISESGLYGAFF,TGTGCCATCAGTGAGTCGGGCCTGTACGGAGCTTTCTTT
-,TRBD2,TRBV11-2,TRBJ2-1,CASSAAGGLAGVGQFF,TGTGCCAGCAGCGCCGCGGGGGGACTAGCGGGAGTGGGGCAGTTCTTC
-,TRBD2,TRBV7-2,TRBJ2-1,CASSPETSGRGEQFF,TGTGCCAGCAGCCCCGAGACTAGCGGGAGAGGGGAGCAGTTCTTC
-,-,TRBV5-4,TRBJ2-1,CASSSDGGSPAYNEQFF,TGTGCCAGCAGCTCGGACGGAGGCAGCCCAGCGTACAATGAGCAGTTCTTC
-,TRBD2,TRBV9,TRBJ2-3,CASSVSPRLSEREIDTQYF,TGTGCCAGCAGCGTATCCCCTAGGTTATCCGAGCGGGAGATAGATACGCAGTATTTT
-,-,TRBV21-1,TRBJ2-1,CASIKGYLAADESYNEQFF,TGTGCCAGCATCAAAGGTTACCTAGCGGCGGACGAATCCTACAATGAGCAGTTCTTC
-,TRBD2,TRBV2,TRBJ2-3,CASSTSAGVTDTQYF,TGTGCCAGCAGTACTAGCGCAGGAGTTACAGATACGCAGTATTTT
-,TRBD2,TRBV5-1,TRBJ2-1,CASSWTGGEQFF,TGCGCCAGCAGCTGGACGGGAGGCGAGCAGTTCTTC
-,-,TRBV7-8,TRBJ2-1,CASSPTDVSYNEQFF,TGTGCCAGCAGCCCCACGGATGTCTCCTACAATGAGCAGTTCTTC
-,-,TRBV5-6,TRBJ1-2,CASSFRGALNYGYTF,TGTGCCAGCAGCTTCAGGGGTGCCCTAAACTATGGCTACACCTTC
-,TRBD1,TRBV6-5,TRBJ1-3,CASSYFGTGGNTIYF,TGTGCCAGCAGTTACTTCGGGACAGGGGGAAACACCATATATTTT
-,-,TRBV28,TRBJ1-5,CASSPLSGAGPQHF,TGTGCCAGCAGTCCCCTGTCGGGGGCGGGTCCCCAGCATTTT
-,TRBD1,TRBV27,TRBJ2-1,CASSLVYRDRAYNEQFF,TGTGCCAGCAGTTTAGTGTATCGGGACAGGGCTTACAATGAGCAGTTCTTC
-,-,TRBV2,TRBJ2-7,CASSEALLGLNFYEQYF,TGTGCCAGCAGTGAAGCGCTTCTAGGACTAAACTTCTACGAGCAGTACTTC
-,TRBD2,TRBV3-1/TRBV3-2,TRBJ2-7,CASSRASGRGEQYF,TGTGCCAGCAGCCGGGCTAGCGGGAGAGGCGAGCAGTACTTC
-,TRBD2,TRBV7-2,TRBJ2-1,CASTVSGRYYNEQFF,TGTGCCAGCACGGTTAGCGGGAGGTATTACAATGAGCAGTTCTTC
once,TRBD1,TRBV25-1,TRBJ1-6,CASSTGTGYSPLHF,TGTGCCAGCAGCACCGGGACAGGGTATTCACCCCTCCACTTT
-,-,TRBV10-3,TRBJ1-1,CAISESRTEAFF,TGTGCCATCAGTGAGTCTCGGACAGAAGCTTTCTTT
-,TRBD2,TRBV15,TRBJ2-2,CATSRVSSSGRTGELFF,TGTGCCACCAGCAGAGTTAGTTCTAGCGGGAGAACCGGGGAGCTGTTTTTT
-,-,TRBV9,TRBJ2-3,CASSVARGTDTQYF,TGTGCCAGCAGCGTAGCCCGGGGGACAGATACGCAGTATTTT
-,-,TRBV4-2,TRBJ1-1,CASSQDSDSEAFF,TGTGCCAGCAGCCAAGATTCGGACAGTGAAGCTTTCTTT
-,-,TRBV14,TRBJ2-1,CASSQEVGWEQFF,TGTGCCAGCAGCCAAGAGGTCGGATGGGAGCAGTTCTTC
-,TRBD2,TRBV7-8,TRBJ2-7,CASSGLAGGPNEQYF,TGTGCCAGCAGCGGACTAGCGGGAGGGCCCAACGAGCAGTACTTC
-,-,TRBV5-1,TRBJ1-5,CASSLDGDSNQPQHF,TGCGCCAGCAGCTTGGATGGGGATAGCAATCAGCCCCAGCATTTT
once,TRBD2,TRBV27,TRBJ2-2,CASRPRAGRVNGELFF,TGTGCCAGCCGGCCCCGGGCAGGGAGGGTGAACGGGGAGCTGTTTTTT
-,-,TRBV6-2/TRBV6-3,TRBJ1-2,CASSYVGGSLLDYGYTF,TGTGCCAGCAGTTACGTAGGGGGGAGCCTGTTGGACTATGGCTACACCTTC
-,-,TRBV6-2/TRBV6-3,TRBJ2-7,CASSYSRASEAYEQYF,TGTGCCAGCAGTTACTCGAGGGCTAGCGAAGCCTACGAGCAGTACTTC
-,-,TRBV14,TRBJ1-2,CASSQMPRYGYTF,TGTGCCAGCAGCCAAATGCCGCGCTATGGCTACACCTTC
-,TRBD1,TRBV28,TRBJ2-7,CASSLGDRSSYEQYF,TGTGCCAGCAGCCTTGGGGACAGGAGCTCCTACGAGCAGTACTTC
-,-,TRBV7-2,TRBJ2-2,CASSHWAGAGELFF,TGTGCCAGCAGCCACTGGGCAGGGGCCGGGGAGCTGTTTTTT
-,TRBD2,TRBV5-1,TRBJ2-2,CASSLIGTSGISTGELFF,TGCGCCAGCAGTCTAATCGGGACTAGCGGGATATCTACCGGGGAGCTGTTTTTT
-,-,TRBV11-3,TRBJ1-1,CASSSGDDGTEAFF,TGTGCCAGCAGCTCCGGGGACGATGGCACTGAAGCTTTCTTT
-,-,TRBV28,TRBJ1-5,CASISSNQPQHF,TGTGCCAGCATTTCTTCCAATCAGCCCCAGCATTTT
-,TRBD1,TRBV28,TRBJ2-7,CASSLSGVGQTSYEQYF,TGTGCCAGCAGTTTATCCGGCGTGGGACAGACTTCCTACGAGCAGTACTTC
-,-,TRBV5-8,TRBJ1-2,CASSLGGYRPTTTYGYTF,TGTGCCAGCAGCTTGGGCGGATATCGGCCGACTACGACTTATGGCTACACCTTC
-,-,TRBV9,TRBJ1-1,CASTPGGARGGTEAFF,TGTGCCAGCACCCCCGGAGGGGCCAGAGGGGGCACTGAAGCTTTCTTT
-,TRBD2,TRBV5-4,TRBJ2-7,CATRDYMSYEQYF,TGTGCCACCCGGGACTATATGTCCTACGAGCAGTACTTC
-,TRBD2,TRBV5-8,TRBJ2-1,CASSLAGRGSYNEQFF,TGTGCCAGCAGCTTGGCCGGGAGGGGATCGTACAATGAGCAGTTCTTC
-,TRBD1,TRBV7-2,TRBJ1-2,CASSLYVTGGENGYTF,TGTGCCAGCAGCTTATATGTGACAGGGGGCGAAAATGGCTACACCTTC
-,-,TRBV6-2/TRBV6-3,TRBJ1-1,CASSYGPMNTEAFF,TGTGCCAGCAGTTATGGCCCGATGAACACTGAAGCTTTCTTT
-,TRBD1,TRBV9,TRBJ1-1,CASSLQGRNTEAFF,TGTGCCAGCAGCCTACAGGGGAGGAACACTGAAGCTTTCTTT
-,-,TRBV29-1,TRBJ2-5,CSVDVVVPRVETQYF,TGCAGCGTTGATGTTGTCGTACCGCGGGTGGAGACCCAGTACTTC
-,-,TRBV27,TRBJ1-5,CASSSIQGGNQPQHF,TGTGCCAGCAGTTCTATCCAGGGCGGCAATCAGCCCCAGCATTTT
-,TRBD1,TRBV10-3,TRBJ2-3,CAISAGQSSTDTQYF,TGTGCCATCAGTGCGGGACAGAGTAGCACAGATACGCAGTATTTT
once,TRBD2,TRBV3-1/TRBV3-2,TRBJ2-1,CASSHGLADSYNEQFF,TGTGCCAGCAGCCACGGACTAGCGGACTCCTACAATGAGCAGTTCTTC
-,-,TRBV6-4,TRBJ1-2,CASSDKDGYGYTF,TGTGCCAGCAGTGACAAAGACGGCTATGGCTACACCTTC